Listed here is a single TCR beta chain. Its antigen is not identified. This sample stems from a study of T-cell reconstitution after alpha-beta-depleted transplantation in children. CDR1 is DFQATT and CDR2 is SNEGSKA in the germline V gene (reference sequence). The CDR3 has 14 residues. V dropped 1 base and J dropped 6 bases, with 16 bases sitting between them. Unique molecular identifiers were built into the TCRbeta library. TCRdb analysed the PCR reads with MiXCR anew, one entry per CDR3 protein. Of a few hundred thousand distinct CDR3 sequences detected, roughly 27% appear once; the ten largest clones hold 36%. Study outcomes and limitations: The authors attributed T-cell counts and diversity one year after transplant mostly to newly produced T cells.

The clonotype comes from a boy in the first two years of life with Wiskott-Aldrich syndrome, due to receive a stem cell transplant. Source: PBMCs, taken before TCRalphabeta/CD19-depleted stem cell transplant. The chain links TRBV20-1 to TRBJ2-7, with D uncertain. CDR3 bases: TGCAGTGCTAGAGTCGACCCCGAGGCCCTCGAGCAGTACTTC. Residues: CSARVDPEALEQYF.